Below are 27 T cell receptor beta chains sequenced from a single sample in a study of post-analysis software for immune sequencing data. Study conclusions and caveats: Controls showed lower frequencies than patients for roughly 5 TRBV segments, and TRBV5-6, TRBV5-1 and TRBV20-1 were among these.

Unique molecular identifiers were present in the TCR beta cDNA libraries. TCRdb re-called the PCR reads through MiXCR, storing one row per CDR3 protein. Found here are 800,000 to 950,000 distinct CDR3 sequences, roughly 50% of them singletons; the top ten hold around 4.5%. The antigens of these receptors remain unknown. Input material: blood. The receptors here all came from a girl aged 5-17 years with multiple sclerosis.

This clonotype was picked up one time. V gene TRBV3-1 combines with J gene TRBJ2-3; D gene unclear. The germline CDR1 and CDR2 sequences are LGHDT and YNNKEL (reference sequence). Trimming took off 4 bases at V and 2 bases at J, with 10 bases between the two ends. CDR3 length: 14 amino acids. In DNA form, the CDR3 reads TGTGCCAGCAGCCTCTCGGTGGCCACAGATACGCAGTATTTT. Amino acids: CASSLSVATDTQYF.

This clonotype occurred a few times. This rearrangement joins TRBV9 to TRBJ2-5, with a possible D match to TRBD1 (6 bases). Deletions cut 0 bases from V and 11 bases from J, with 23 bases between. From germline, CDR1 is SGDLS and CDR2 YYNGEE. The CDR3 covers 16 residues. The CDR3 bases are TGTGCCAGCAGCGTAGGTCCCCAGGGGATGGTGGGGGAGCAGTACTTC. Protein product: CASSVGPQGMVGEQYF.

The chain has TRBV18 and TRBJ2-3; 13 bases fit TRBD2. Trimming took 3 bases from V and 5 from J; bases not matched to a gene: 5. Germline V CDR1 and CDR2: KGHSH, LQKENI. The length of the CDR3 is 16 residues. The CDR3 nucleotides read TGTGCCAGCTCACCTGGGACTAGCGGGATCGGAGATACGCAGTATTTT. It translates to CASSPGTSGIGDTQYF.

The gene calls are TRBV3-1 and TRBJ2-7; TRBD2 is a possible D gene (6 bases). The germline V and J ends were trimmed by 4 bases and 2 bases, with 12 bases remaining between them. The CDR3 consists of 14 residues. From germline, CDR1 is LGHDT and CDR2 YNNKEL (reference sequence). The CDR3, as DNA: TGTGCCAGCAGCCGGAGGGAAAAGGCCTACGAGCAGTACTTC. This gives the protein CASSRREKAYEQYF.

This rearrangement joins TRBV5-1 to TRBJ2-7; 8 bases agree with TRBD1. The CDR3 sequence is 14 residues long. Germline loops: CDR1 SGHRS, CDR2 YFSETQ. V gave up 4 bases and J gave up 1 base; unmatched junction bases: 4. CDR3 bases: TGCGCCAGCAGCGGAGGACAGGGTTCCTACGAGCAGTACTTC. This sequence encodes CASSGGQGSYEQYF.

This clonotype has just a few counts. The chain has TRBV2 and TRBJ2-1; no definite D call. Near its end, the DNA agrees better with TRBJ2-7, so the J call may be wrong. The germline CDR1 and CDR2 sequences are SNHLY and FYNNEI. The CDR3 runs 12 residues. CDR3 region: CASSEGAGEQYF. Here the CDR3 DNA reads TGTGCCAGCAGTGAAGGGGCCGGCGAGCAGTACTTC.

This sequence joins TRBV12-3 or TRBV12-4 and TRBJ1-2; D unclear. The CDR3 covers 14 residues. V lost 2 bases, J lost 7 bases, and 14 bases lay in between. The CDR3 coding sequence is TGTGCCAGCAGTTTAACGACCGAGGCGGGTGGCTACACCTTC. Amino acids: CASSLTTEAGGYTF.

V is TRBV6-2 or TRBV6-3 and J is TRBJ2-4; 13 bases fit TRBD2. V gave up 6 bases and J gave up 6 bases; unmatched junction bases: 8. CDR1 and CDR2 from the germline V gene are MNHEY and SVGEGT. The CDR3 extends over 16 amino acids. The CDR3 nucleotides read TGTGCCAGCAGATCCACTAGCGGGGGGGCCCGAAACATTCAGTACTTC. Protein: CASRSTSGGARNIQYF.

The table lists this clonotype with a few counts. The rearrangement links TRBV29-1 to TRBJ2-3; D perhaps matches TRBD1 (6 bases). The germline CDR1 and CDR2 sequences are SQVTM and ANQGSEA. V was cut by 5 bases and J by 2 bases, with 17 bases left in between. The CDR3 has 15 residues. CDR3: CSVIPTGPFTDTQYF. The CDR3 DNA reads as TGCAGCGTTATCCCGACAGGCCCTTTCACAGATACGCAGTATTTT.

Only a few counts were recorded for this clonotype. The V call is TRBV29-1, the J call TRBJ2-3; TRBD2 aligns across 10 bases. Germline V gene lookup returns CDR1 SQVTM and CDR2 ANQGSEA. This CDR3 comprises 13 residues. The V gene end was trimmed by 4 bases and the J gene end by 5 bases; junction bases not matched to a gene: 3. The chain's CDR3 is CSVGLAGVDTQYF. The DNA of the CDR3 is TGCAGCGTTGGTCTAGCGGGAGTAGATACGCAGTATTTT.

This clonotype was recorded at least ten times. This rearrangement joins TRBV29-1 to TRBJ2-5; D may be TRBD1 (5 bases). Trimming took off 5 bases at V and 4 bases at J, with 17 bases between the two ends. The CDR3 consists of 14 residues. CDR1 and CDR2 from the germline V gene are SQVTM and ANQGSEA. CDR3 in amino acids: CSVMLQGIGETQYF. The CDR3 DNA follows: TGCAGCGTTATGCTCCAGGGTATTGGAGAGACCCAGTACTTC.

The chain links TRBV10-3 to TRBJ2-7; perhaps TRBD1 as D (5 bases). In germline, CDR1 is ENHRY, CDR2 SYGVKD. The CDR3 is 15 amino acids. The ends were cut back, 6 bases at V and 0 bases at J, with 15 bases in the middle. The DNA of the CDR3 is TGTGCCATCAGCGCTCACGGACAAAGCTCCTACGAGCAGTACTTC. This sequence encodes CAISAHGQSSYEQYF.

V gene TRBV20-1 combines with J gene TRBJ2-7, with TRBD2 matching 8 bases. The J call is in doubt because the DNA end fits TRBJ2-5 better. The CDR3 runs to 17 residues. Germline V lookup: CDR1 DFQATT, CDR2 SNEGSKA (reference sequence). The CDR3 is CSASTAGGSWRGETQYF. The CDR3 bases are TGCAGTGCTAGTACCGCGGGGGGATCTTGGAGGGGAGAGACCCAGTACTTC.

The chain employs TRBV7-9 and TRBJ2-5, with D unresolved. CDR3 size: 14 residues. V was clipped by 5 bases and J by 2 bases, with 12 bases between them. CDR1 SEHNR and CDR2 FQNEAQ come from the germline V gene (reference sequence). The CDR3 region has the DNA TGTGCCAGCAGCAAGTCGCAGTCGCAAGAGACCCAGTACTTC. Residues: CASSKSQSQETQYF.

The chain employs TRBV6-1 and TRBJ2-3; 7 nucleotides line up with TRBD1. V trimming: 4 bases; J trimming: 2 bases; junction bases outside the gene matches: 9. The length of the CDR3 is 16 residues. The germline gives CDR1 MNHNS, CDR2 SASEGT. The CDR3 DNA reads TGTGCCAGCAGTGGTGACAGGGTCTGGAACACAGATACGCAGTATTTT. As protein: CASSGDRVWNTDTQYF.

The rearrangement uses TRBV21-1 and TRBJ2-7. TRBV21-1 is shown as a pseudogene. The CDR3 runs 15 residues. The DNA of the CDR3 is TGTGCCAGCAGCAAAGTAGGCGGGAGGGCCTACGAGCAGTACTTC. It is translated as CASSKVGGRAYEQYF.

The V gene is TRBV29-1, the J gene TRBJ2-5; 12 nucleotides line up with TRBD2. Looked up from germline, CDR1 is SQVTM and CDR2 is ANQGSEA. The CDR3 sequence is 15 residues long. Trimming removed 5 bases from V and 0 bases from J; junction bases left unmatched: 4. CDR3 in DNA: TGCAGCGTTCAGACTAGCGGGGGAAACCAAGAGACCCAGTACTTC. It yields the protein CSVQTSGGNQETQYF.

V gene TRBV7-9 combines with J gene TRBJ1-2; TRBD1 might be the D (5 bases). V dropped 3 bases and J dropped 4 bases, with 12 bases sitting between them. Germline V CDR1 and CDR2: SEHNR, FQNEAQ (reference sequence). The CDR3 consists of 14 residues. The CDR3 spells CASSFSGTAYGYTF. CDR3 coding DNA: TGTGCCAGCAGCTTCTCCGGGACCGCCTATGGCTACACCTTC.

The rearrangement links TRBV7-9 to TRBJ2-5; a weak D match, TRBD1 (5 bases). The germline V gene has CDR1 SEHNR and CDR2 FQNEAQ (reference sequence). CDR3 length equals 15 residues. V was pared by 1 base and J by 2 bases, with 11 bases between. The CDR3 loop is CASSLEAGLQETQYF. The DNA of the CDR3 is TGTGCCAGCAGCTTAGAGGCAGGGTTACAAGAGACCCAGTACTTC.

The V and J genes are TRBV20-1 and TRBJ2-1; D call uncertain. The CDR3 has 13 amino acids. Per the germline V gene, CDR1 is DFQATT and CDR2 is SNEGSKA (reference sequence). Trimming left V 1 base short and J 9 bases short, with 13 bases between. The CDR3 coding sequence is TGCAGTGCTAGAGCTGGGGTAAGGCCTGAGCAGTTCTTC. As protein: CSARAGVRPEQFF.

The CDR3 bases are TGTGCCAGCAGCCTGGGGTCGATTGGGAGCGGGGGAGGTGAGCAGTTCTTC. Its translation: CASSLGSIGSGGGEQFF. The chain links TRBV7-9 to TRBJ2-1; 8 bases match TRBD2. V shed 5 bases and J 9 bases; nucleotides not matched to a gene: 18. Germline V CDR1 and CDR2: SEHNR, FQNEAQ (reference sequence). This CDR3 contains 17 residues. The full variable domain, in which reference TRBV7-9 and TRBJ2-1 provide the parts outside the CDR3, is DTGVSQNPRHKITKRGQNVTFRCDPISEHNRLYWYRQTLGQGPEFLTYFQNEAQLEKSRLLSDRFSAERPKGSFSTLEIQRTEQGDSAMYLCASSLGSIGSGGGEQFFGPGTRLTVL.

This chain connects TRBV20-1 to TRBJ2-7, with 9 bases aligning to TRBD1. CDR1 DFQATT and CDR2 SNEGSKA come from the germline V gene (reference sequence). This CDR3 contains 15 residues. J was trimmed by 3 bases and V by 4 bases; bases with no gene match: 10. For the CDR3, the DNA is TGCAGTGCTATCCGCCGGGACAGGGAACTCTACGAGCAGTACTTC. Amino acid sequence: CSAIRRDRELYEQYF.

This clonotype came up a few times. The gene calls are TRBV12-3 or TRBV12-4 and TRBJ1-2; D gene ambiguous. There are 13 residues in the CDR3. Trimming left V 4 bases short and J 3 bases short, with 9 bases between. The CDR3 reads CASSSGGHYGYTF. The CDR3 nucleotides are TGTGCCAGCAGTTCTGGAGGACACTATGGCTACACCTTC.

The gene calls are TRBV3-1 and TRBJ2-4; D remains ambiguous. The DNA end is more similar to TRBJ2-7, so the J call may be wrong. This CDR3 contains 15 residues. The V gene's germline CDR1 is LGHDT and CDR2 YNNKEL (reference sequence). This chain's CDR3 is CASSQTASQRNEQYF. CDR3 DNA: TGTGCCAGCAGCCAAACGGCTTCGCAGAGGAACGAGCAGTACTTC.

V gene TRBV7-8 combines with J gene TRBJ2-1; D perhaps matches TRBD2 (5 bases). Trimming took 2 bases from V and 3 from J, leaving 11 bases between them. From germline, CDR1 is SGHVS and CDR2 FQNEAQ. The CDR3 is made up of 15 amino acids. CDR3 sequence reads: CASSLFGLLYNEQFF. CDR3 sequence (DNA): TGTGCCAGCAGCTTATTCGGACTCCTCTACAATGAGCAGTTCTTC.

CDR3: CASSPRDRGQETQYF. The CDR3 nucleotides read TGTGCCAGTAGTCCGAGGGACAGGGGGCAAGAGACCCAGTACTTC. The V call is TRBV19, the J call TRBJ2-5; 11 bases are shared with TRBD1. Germline V CDR1 and CDR2: LNHDA, SQIVND (reference sequence). The trim removed 5 bases at V and 2 bases at J, leaving 4 bases unmatched. This CDR3 is built from 15 residues.

This clonotype was seen more than once but under ten times. The chain has TRBV5-1 and TRBJ2-5, with TRBD1 matching 7 bases. Germline CDR1 and CDR2: SGHRS and YFSETQ. The CDR3 totals 12 residues. With V trimmed by 8 bases and J by 4 bases, 5 bases remained unmatched. The CDR3 nucleotides read TGCGCCAGTTCAGGGGGTTTAGAGACCCAGTACTTC. Encoded protein: CASSGGLETQYF.